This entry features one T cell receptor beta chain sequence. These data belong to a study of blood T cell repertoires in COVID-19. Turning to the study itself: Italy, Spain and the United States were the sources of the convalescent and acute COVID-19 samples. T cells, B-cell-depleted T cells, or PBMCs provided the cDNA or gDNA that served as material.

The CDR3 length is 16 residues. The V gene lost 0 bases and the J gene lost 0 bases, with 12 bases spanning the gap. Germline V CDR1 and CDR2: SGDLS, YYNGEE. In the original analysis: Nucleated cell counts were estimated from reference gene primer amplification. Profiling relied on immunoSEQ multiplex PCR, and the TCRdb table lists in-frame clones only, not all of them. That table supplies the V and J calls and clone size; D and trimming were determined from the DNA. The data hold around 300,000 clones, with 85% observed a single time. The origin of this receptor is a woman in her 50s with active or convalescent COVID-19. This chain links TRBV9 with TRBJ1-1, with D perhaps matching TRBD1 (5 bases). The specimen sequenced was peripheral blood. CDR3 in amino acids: CASSVGGAGMNTEAFF. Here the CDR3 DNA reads TGTGCCAGCAGCGTAGGCGGGGCAGGGATGAACACTGAAGCTTTCTTT.